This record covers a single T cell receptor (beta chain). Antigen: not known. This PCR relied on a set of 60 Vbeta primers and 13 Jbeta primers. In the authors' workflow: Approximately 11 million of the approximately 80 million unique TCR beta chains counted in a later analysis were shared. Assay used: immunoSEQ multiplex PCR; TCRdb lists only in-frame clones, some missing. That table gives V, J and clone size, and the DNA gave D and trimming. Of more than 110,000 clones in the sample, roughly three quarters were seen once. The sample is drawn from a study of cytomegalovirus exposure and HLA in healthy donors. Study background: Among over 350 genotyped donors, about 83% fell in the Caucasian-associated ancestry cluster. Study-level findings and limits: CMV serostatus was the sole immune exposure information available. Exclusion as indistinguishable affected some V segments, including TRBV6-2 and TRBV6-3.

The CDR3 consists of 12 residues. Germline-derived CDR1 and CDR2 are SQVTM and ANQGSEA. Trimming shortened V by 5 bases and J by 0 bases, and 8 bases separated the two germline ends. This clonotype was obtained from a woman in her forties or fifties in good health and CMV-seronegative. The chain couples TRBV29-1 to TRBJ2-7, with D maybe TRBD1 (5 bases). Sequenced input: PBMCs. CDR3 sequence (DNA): TGCAGCGTTAGGGGTGGCTCCTACGAGCAGTACTTC. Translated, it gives CSVRGGSYEQYF.